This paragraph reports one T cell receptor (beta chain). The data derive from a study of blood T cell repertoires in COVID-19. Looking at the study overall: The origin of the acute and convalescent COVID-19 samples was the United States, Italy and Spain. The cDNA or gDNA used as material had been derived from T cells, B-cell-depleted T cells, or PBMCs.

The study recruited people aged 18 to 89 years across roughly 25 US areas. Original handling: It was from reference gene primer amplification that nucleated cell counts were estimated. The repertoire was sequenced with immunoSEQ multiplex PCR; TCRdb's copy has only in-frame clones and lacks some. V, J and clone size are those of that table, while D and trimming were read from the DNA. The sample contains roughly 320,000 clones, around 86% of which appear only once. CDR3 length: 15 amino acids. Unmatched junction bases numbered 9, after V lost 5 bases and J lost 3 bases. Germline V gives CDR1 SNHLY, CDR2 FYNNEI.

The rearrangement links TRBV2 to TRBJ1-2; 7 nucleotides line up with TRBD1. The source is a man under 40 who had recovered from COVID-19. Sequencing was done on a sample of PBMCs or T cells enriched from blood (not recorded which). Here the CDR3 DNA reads TGTGCCAGCAGTCCACAGGGGTATGTAGACTATGGCTACACCTTC. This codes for CASSPQGYVDYGYTF.